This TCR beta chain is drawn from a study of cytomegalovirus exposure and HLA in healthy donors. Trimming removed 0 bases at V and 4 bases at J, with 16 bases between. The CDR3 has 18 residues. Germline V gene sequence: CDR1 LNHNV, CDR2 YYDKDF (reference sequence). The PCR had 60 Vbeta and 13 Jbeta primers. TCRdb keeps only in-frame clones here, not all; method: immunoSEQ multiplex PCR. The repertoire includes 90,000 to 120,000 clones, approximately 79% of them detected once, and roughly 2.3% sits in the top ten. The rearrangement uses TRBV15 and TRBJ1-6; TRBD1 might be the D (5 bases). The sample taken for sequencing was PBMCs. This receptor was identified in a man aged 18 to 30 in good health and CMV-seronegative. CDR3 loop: CATSRDEDHGGYNSPLHF. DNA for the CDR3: TGTGCCACCAGCAGAGATGAGGATCATGGGGGGTATAATTCACCCCTCCACTTT.